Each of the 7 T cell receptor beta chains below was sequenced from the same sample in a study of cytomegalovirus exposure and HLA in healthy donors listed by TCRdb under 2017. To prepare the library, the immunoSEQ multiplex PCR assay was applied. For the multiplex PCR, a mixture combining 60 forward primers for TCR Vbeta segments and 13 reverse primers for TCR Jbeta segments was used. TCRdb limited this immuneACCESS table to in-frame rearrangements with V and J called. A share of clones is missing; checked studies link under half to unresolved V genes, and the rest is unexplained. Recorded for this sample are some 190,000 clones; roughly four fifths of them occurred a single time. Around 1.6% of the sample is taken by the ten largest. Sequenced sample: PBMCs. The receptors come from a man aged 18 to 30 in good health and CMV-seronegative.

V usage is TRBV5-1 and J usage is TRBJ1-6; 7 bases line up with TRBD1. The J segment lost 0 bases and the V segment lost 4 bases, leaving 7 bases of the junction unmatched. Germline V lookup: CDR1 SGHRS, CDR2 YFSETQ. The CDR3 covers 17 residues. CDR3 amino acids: CASSLARQGSYNSPLHF. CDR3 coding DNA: TGCGCCAGCAGCCTAGCACGACAGGGCTCCTATAATTCACCCCTCCACTTT.

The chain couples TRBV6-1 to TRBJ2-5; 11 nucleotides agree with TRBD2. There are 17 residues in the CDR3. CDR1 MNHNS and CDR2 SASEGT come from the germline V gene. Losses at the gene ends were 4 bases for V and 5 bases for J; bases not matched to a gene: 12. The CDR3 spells CASSATSGGRGWETQYF. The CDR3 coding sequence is TGTGCCAGCAGTGCCACTAGCGGGGGTAGAGGGTGGGAGACCCAGTACTTC.

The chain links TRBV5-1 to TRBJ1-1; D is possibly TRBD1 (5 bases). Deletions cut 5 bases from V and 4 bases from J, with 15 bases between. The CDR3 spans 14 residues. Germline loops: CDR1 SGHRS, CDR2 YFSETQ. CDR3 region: CASRPGGVGTEAFF. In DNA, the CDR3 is TGCGCCAGCAGACCCGGAGGGGTGGGCACTGAAGCTTTCTTT. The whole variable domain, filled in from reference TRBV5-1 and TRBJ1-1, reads KAGVTQTPRYLIKTRGQQVTLSCSPISGHRSVSWYQQTPGQGLQFLFEYFSETQRNKGNFPGRFSGRQFSNSRSEMNVSTLELGDSALYLCASRPGGVGTEAFFGQGTRLTVV.

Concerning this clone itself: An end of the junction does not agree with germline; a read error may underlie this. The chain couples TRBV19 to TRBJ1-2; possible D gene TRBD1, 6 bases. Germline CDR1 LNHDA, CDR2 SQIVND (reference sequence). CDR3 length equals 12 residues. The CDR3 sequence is CASSIQGSGYTF. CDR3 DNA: TGTGCCAGCAGTATCCAGGGGTCAGGCTACACCTTC.

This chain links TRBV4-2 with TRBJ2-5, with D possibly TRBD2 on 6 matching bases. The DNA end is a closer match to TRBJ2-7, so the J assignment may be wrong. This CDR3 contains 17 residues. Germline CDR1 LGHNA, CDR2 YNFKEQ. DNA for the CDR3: TGTGCCAGCAGCCAAGAAGGGACCCGGGGGTACATCTACGAGCAGTACTTC. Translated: CASSQEGTRGYIYEQYF.

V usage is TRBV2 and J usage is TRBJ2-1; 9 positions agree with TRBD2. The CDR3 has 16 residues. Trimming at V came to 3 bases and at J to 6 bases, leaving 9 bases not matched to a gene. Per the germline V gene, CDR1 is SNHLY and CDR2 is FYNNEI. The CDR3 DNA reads TGTGCCAGCAGTGAGGTACTAGCGGGTCCCCTCAATGAGCAGTTCTTC. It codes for CASSEVLAGPLNEQFF.

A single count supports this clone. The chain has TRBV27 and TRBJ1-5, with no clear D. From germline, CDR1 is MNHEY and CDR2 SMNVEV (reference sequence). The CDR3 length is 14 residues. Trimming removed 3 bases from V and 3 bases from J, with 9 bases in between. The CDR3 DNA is TGTGCCAGCAGTTTGAAGAGGTTCAATCAGCCCCAGCATTTT. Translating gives CASSLKRFNQPQHF.